One and the same sample provided the 21 T cell receptor beta chains below, sequenced in a study of cytomegalovirus exposure and HLA in healthy donors. PCR used 60 Vbeta primers and 13 Jbeta primers. Sequenced by immunoSEQ multiplex PCR; TCRdb stores in-frame clones only, minus some. The table shows around 99,000 clones, with about 77% occurring only once. The sample comprised PBMCs. The source is a man aged 35 to 55 in good health and CMV-seronegative.

The chain has TRBV30 and TRBJ1-1; D uncertain. Germline-derived CDR1 and CDR2 are GTSNPN and SVGIG (reference sequence). V lost 2 bases and J lost 7, with 8 bases in between. This CDR3 has 11 amino acids. CDR3 DNA sequence: TGTGCCTGGAGTCCAGGTGTTGAAGCTTTCTTT. Translated, it gives CAWSPGVEAFF.

This clone was recorded once. V usage is TRBV5-1 and J usage is TRBJ2-7; 9 nucleotides align to TRBD1. Germline trimming cut 4 bases from V and 1 base from J; bases unmatched to any gene: 15. The germline CDR1 and CDR2 sequences are SGHRS and YFSETQ. CDR3 length equals 18 residues. CDR3 sequence (DNA): TGCGCCAGCAGCGATCGGCCGACGGGACAGGGTACTTCCTACGAGCAGTACTTC. Protein product: CASSDRPTGQGTSYEQYF.

The V gene is TRBV14, the J gene TRBJ1-2; no definite D call. This CDR3 is built from 12 residues. The V and J ends lost 1 base and 8 bases respectively, with 8 bases between them. CDR1 and CDR2 (germline): SGHDN, FVKESK. CDR3 coding DNA: TGTGCCAGCAGCCAAGTTGAGAGCGGCTACACCTTC. Its protein is CASSQVESGYTF.

The chain couples TRBV6-5 to TRBJ2-4, with 7 bases lining up with TRBD1. Trimming took 0 bases from V and 3 from J; bases not matched to a gene: 5. The germline V gene encodes CDR1 MNHEY and CDR2 SVGAGI. The CDR3 extends over 16 amino acids. For the CDR3, the DNA is TGTGCCAGCAGTTACTCAGCAGGGGGTGGCAAAAACATTCAGTACTTC. It specifies CASSYSAGGGKNIQYF.

The chain has TRBV5-8 and TRBJ2-7, with no clear D. V lost 4 bases and J lost 0, with 11 bases in between. Germline-derived CDR1 and CDR2 are SGHTS and YDEGEE. The CDR3 consists of 14 residues. CDR3 nucleotide sequence: TGTGCCAGCAGCCCCCTGGGCATCTCCTACGAGCAGTACTTC. It codes for CASSPLGISYEQYF.

The CDR3 loop is CASIRTGPNTEAFF. CDR3 DNA sequence: TGTGCCAGCATCAGGACAGGGCCGAACACTGAAGCTTTCTTT. The chain employs TRBV7-9 and TRBJ1-1, with 8 positions matching TRBD1. The CDR3 consists of 14 residues. V lost 7 bases to trimming and J lost 1 base; unmatched junction nucleotides: 5. CDR1 SEHNR and CDR2 FQNEAQ come from the germline V gene (reference sequence).

This clone turned up a few times. The rearrangement uses TRBV10-3 and TRBJ1-2; D perhaps matches TRBD1 (5 bases). This CDR3 is 14 amino acids long. In germline, CDR1 is ENHRY, CDR2 SYGVKD. Trimming left V 7 bases short and J 2 bases short, with 14 bases between. Here the CDR3 DNA reads TGTGCCATCACTGCGGCGACAGCAAACTATGGCTACACCTTC. This encodes CAITAATANYGYTF.

The chain combines TRBV19 with TRBJ1-1, with D unclear. CDR1 LNHDA and CDR2 SQIVND come from the germline V gene (reference sequence). Trimming left V 6 bases short and J 0 bases short, with 5 bases between. The CDR3 is 12 residues long. The CDR3 is CASRGVNTEAFF. DNA for the CDR3: TGTGCCAGTAGAGGAGTGAACACTGAAGCTTTCTTT.

The chain uses TRBV9 and TRBJ1-6, with 7 bases fitting TRBD1. Germline CDR1 SGDLS, CDR2 YYNGEE. The CDR3 sequence is 15 residues long. With 4 bases clipped from V and 7 bases from J, the junction kept 8 bases outside the gene matches. CDR3 sequence reads: CASSQRGGENSPLHF. The CDR3 bases are TGTGCCAGCAGCCAACGAGGGGGCGAGAATTCACCCCTCCACTTT.

The chain links TRBV2 to TRBJ2-2; D might be TRBD1 (6 bases). The CDR3 is made up of 14 amino acids. Germline V gene lookup returns CDR1 SNHLY and CDR2 FYNNEI. V gave up 6 bases and J gave up 0 bases, with 8 bases separating them. CDR3 in DNA: TGTGCCAGCAGACAGGGTGCGAACACCGGGGAGCTGTTTTTT. It is translated as CASRQGANTGELFF.

The chain links TRBV7-9 to TRBJ1-1, with D unclear. Germline V gene data show CDR1 as SEHNR and CDR2 as FQNEAQ (reference sequence). This CDR3 has 16 amino acids. V lost 5 bases to trimming and J lost 1 base, with 17 bases between them. CDR3 sequence reads: CASSPLDGVSNTEAFF. The CDR3 DNA reads TGTGCCAGCAGCCCCCTCGACGGGGTTTCGAACACTGAAGCTTTCTTT. The full variable domain, completed using reference TRBV7-9 and TRBJ1-1, is DTGVSQNPRHKITKRGQNVTFRCDPISEHNRLYWYRQTLGQGPEFLTYFQNEAQLEKSRLLSDRFSAERPKGSFSTLEIQRTEQGDSAMYLCASSPLDGVSNTEAFFGQGTRLTVV.

The chain combines TRBV9 with TRBJ2-3; D remains ambiguous. Germline CDR1 SGDLS, CDR2 YYNGEE. The CDR3 is 14 amino acids. Trimming pared 0 bases from V and 5 bases from J, leaving 10 bases between. CDR3 sequence reads: CASSVGTVVDTQYF. Written as DNA, the CDR3 is TGTGCCAGCAGCGTAGGCACAGTCGTAGATACGCAGTATTTT.

The rearrangement links TRBV6-6 to TRBJ1-4, with TRBD1 as a possible D gene (5 bases). The germline V and J ends were trimmed by 2 bases and 4 bases, with 11 bases remaining between them. Germline assignment: CDR1 MNHNY and CDR2 SVGAGI (reference sequence). The CDR3 totals 15 residues. CDR3 residues: CASSYSGRGNEKLFF. The CDR3 nucleotides are TGTGCCAGCAGTTACAGTGGGAGGGGTAATGAAAAACTGTTTTTT.

This clone was seen just once. The CDR3 region has the DNA TGTGCCAGCAGCAACTCAGAAGTAGGGGCCCACGAGCAGTACTTC. Protein product: CASSNSEVGAHEQYF. V and J are TRBV13 and TRBJ2-7, with a tentative D call TRBD1 (5 bases). Germline lookup yields CDR1 PRHDT and CDR2 FYEKMQ (reference sequence). CDR3 length: 15 residues. Between the trimmed V and J ends, which lost 5 bases and 5 bases, there was a span of 19 bases. The full variable domain, with the rest looked up from reference TRBV13 and TRBJ2-7, is AAGVIQSPRHLIKEKRETATLKCYPIPRHDTVYWYQQGPGQDPQFLISFYEKMQSDKGSIPDRFSAQQFSDYHSELNMSSLELGDSALYFCASSNSEVGAHEQYFGPGTRLTVT.

The V and J genes are TRBV6-5 and TRBJ1-2; the D is unclear. V lost 6 bases, J lost 3 bases, and 8 bases lay in between. CDR1 MNHEY and CDR2 SVGAGI come from the germline V gene. The CDR3 is 12 amino acids. Here the CDR3 DNA reads TGTGCCAGCAGCAGTTTTGACTATGGCTACACCTTC. Protein: CASSSFDYGYTF.

J is TRBJ2-1 and V is TRBV5-1; 12 nucleotides align to TRBD1. The CDR3 runs to 14 residues. V trimming: 2 bases; J trimming: 12 bases; junction bases outside the gene matches: 6. In germline, CDR1 is SGHRS, CDR2 YFSETQ. CDR3 in amino acids: CASSFGTGGAGQFF. In DNA form, the CDR3 reads TGCGCCAGCAGCTTCGGGACAGGGGGCGCGGGGCAGTTCTTC.

The chain is built from TRBV18 and TRBJ1-2; no firm D call. The CDR3 covers 13 residues. Deletions cut 2 bases from V and 4 bases from J, with 8 bases between. Germline CDR1 reads KGHSH; CDR2 reads LQKENI. CDR3 amino acids: CASSPEDTYGYTF. CDR3 nucleotide sequence: TGTGCCAGCTCACCAGAAGACACCTATGGCTACACCTTC.

The chain carries TRBV7-9 and TRBJ2-4, with TRBD1 matching over 8 bases. After removal of 2 bases from V and 0 bases from J, the junction contained 6 bases not matched to a gene. Germline lookup yields CDR1 SEHNR and CDR2 FQNEAQ (reference sequence). This CDR3 has 17 amino acids. The DNA for the CDR3 is TGTGCCAGCAGCTTACTGGACAGGGTAGGAGCCAAAAACATTCAGTACTTC. It specifies CASSLLDRVGAKNIQYF.

The rearrangement links TRBV11-2 to TRBJ2-7; possibly TRBD1 for D (7 bases). Germline V CDR1 and CDR2: SGHAT, FQNNGV. The CDR3 runs 15 residues. Deletions cut 0 bases from V and 0 bases from J, with 9 bases between. CDR3 loop: CASSLDRGDSYEQYF. The CDR3 DNA is TGTGCCAGCAGCTTAGACAGGGGGGACTCCTACGAGCAGTACTTC.

The rearrangement joins TRBV19 to TRBJ2-1; perhaps TRBD1 as D (5 bases). Trimming took 7 bases from V and 7 from J, leaving 11 bases between them. CDR3 size: 12 residues. The V gene's germline CDR1 is LNHDA and CDR2 SQIVND (reference sequence). CDR3 residues: CASTRDRNEQFF. As DNA, the CDR3 is TGTGCCAGTACTCGAGACAGAAATGAGCAGTTCTTC.

The CDR3 DNA reads as TGTGCCAGCAGCCATAAACTGCTGGCCAGGCAATGGCTCGGGCAGTTCTTC. Residues: CASSHKLLARQWLGQFF. V gene TRBV14 combines with J gene TRBJ2-1; D call uncertain. The CDR3 is 17 amino acids. The V end was cut by 3 bases, the J end by 12 bases, with 27 bases between. CDR1 and CDR2 (germline): SGHDN, FVKESK.